This TCR beta chain came from a study of T cell changes during pregnancy in multiple sclerosis. Profiled with immunoSEQ multiplex PCR; TCRdb holds only in-frame clones, not every one. This table holds 100,000 or so clones, around 93% found once. The CDR3 is 14 residues long. Trimming removed 2 bases from V and 8 bases from J; junction bases left unmatched: 7. CDR1 is SGHRS and CDR2 is YFSETQ in the germline V gene. The TCR comes from a female donor with multiple sclerosis, enrolled in a pregnancy study. The source material was peripheral blood, sampled in the third trimester of pregnancy. The V gene is TRBV5-1, the J gene TRBJ2-1; TRBD1 matches 7 bases. CDR3 DNA sequence: TGCGCCAGCAGCTTTTCAGGGGGTTGGGATGAGCAGTTCTTC. As protein: CASSFSGGWDEQFF.